A single sample is the source of the 18 T cell receptor beta chains below, sequenced in a study of blood T cell repertoires in COVID-19. TCRdb's copy holds only in-frame clones and misses some; the assay was immunoSEQ multiplex PCR. The sample records 77,000 or so clones, roughly 70% being singletons. The specimen was peripheral blood. The receptors were sampled from a human donor with acute or convalescent COVID-19. The donor label of this sample is uncertain.

This chain's CDR3 is CATSGQRNSPLHF. CDR3 in DNA: TGTGCCACCTCGGGACAAAGAAATTCACCCCTCCACTTT. The J gene is TRBJ1-6, the V gene TRBV12-3 or TRBV12-4; weak D call: TRBD1 (6 bases). CDR3 size: 13 residues. Trimming left V 10 bases short and J 7 bases short, with 14 bases between.

The chain carries TRBV10-3 and TRBJ2-1, with TRBD2 matching 9 bases. The trim removed 3 bases at V and 9 bases at J, leaving 9 bases unmatched. CDR3 length: 15 amino acids. Per the germline V gene, CDR1 is ENHRY and CDR2 is SYGVKD. The CDR3 bases are TGTGCCATCAGTGAAGGTAGCGGGGGTAGCGGTGAGCAGTTCTTC. It encodes CAISEGSGGSGEQFF.

This clone has only one observation. The V and J genes are TRBV23-1 and TRBJ2-7, with 7 bases identical to TRBD1. TRBV23-1 counts as an open reading frame of uncertain function. V dropped 9 bases and J dropped 6; count of bases not matched to a gene: 17. The CDR3 spans 15 residues. The CDR3 region is CARHRGHAPTGEQYV. The DNA of the CDR3 is TGCGCCAGGCACAGGGGCCATGCCCCCACCGGCGAGCAGTACGTC.

The gene calls are TRBV2 and TRBJ1-3; D gene uncertain. CDR1 SNHLY and CDR2 FYNNEI come from the germline V gene. The germline V and J ends were trimmed by 0 bases and 0 bases, with 9 bases remaining between them. CDR3 length equals 16 residues. The CDR3 DNA reads as TGTGCCAGCAGTGAAGCCCCGACAAGCTCTGGAAACACCATATATTTT. It translates to CASSEAPTSSGNTIYF.

The chain combines TRBV5-1 with TRBJ2-2; possible D gene TRBD2, 5 bases. Trimming left V 1 base short and J 3 bases short, with 10 bases between. The germline gives CDR1 SGHRS, CDR2 YFSETQ. There are 15 residues in the CDR3. In DNA, the CDR3 is TGCGCCAGCAGCTTGTTGCGGGCAGACACCGGGGAGCTGTTTTTT. Protein: CASSLLRADTGELFF.

This clone is a singleton in its sample. V usage is TRBV7-2 and J usage is TRBJ2-1; 9 bases fit TRBD1. This CDR3 is 15 amino acids long. J gave up 7 bases and V 1 base, and 5 bases lay outside the gene matches. Germline V gene lookup returns CDR1 SGHTA and CDR2 FQGNSA. CDR3 residues: CASSLVQGAGNEQFF. The DNA for the CDR3 is TGTGCCAGCAGCTTAGTACAGGGGGCTGGTAATGAGCAGTTCTTC.

The chain joins TRBV7-2 to TRBJ2-5; weak D call: TRBD2 (5 bases). Germline V gene lookup returns CDR1 SGHTA and CDR2 FQGNSA. V was clipped by 7 bases and J by 0 bases, with 9 bases between them. The CDR3 sequence is 13 residues long. CDR3 in amino acids: CASNRADQETQYF. DNA for the CDR3: TGTGCCAGCAACCGAGCGGACCAAGAGACCCAGTACTTC.

The CDR3 nucleotides are TGCGCCAGCAGCCTTAGCAGAGGAGAGACCCAGTACTTC. Its translation is CASSLSRGETQYF. The gene calls are TRBV5-1 and TRBJ2-5; no reliable D call. The CDR3 is 13 residues long. Per the germline V gene, CDR1 is SGHRS and CDR2 is YFSETQ. V gave up 4 bases and J gave up 4 bases, with 11 bases separating them.

V is TRBV7-8 and J is TRBJ2-3; no definite D call. The V end was cut by 7 bases, the J end by 5 bases, with 13 bases between. CDR3 length equals 13 residues. Germline lookup yields CDR1 SGHVS and CDR2 FQNEAQ. CDR3 DNA sequence: TGTGCCAGCAACCCTTGGGCCGGAGATACGCAGTATTTT. Residues: CASNPWAGDTQYF.

The rearrangement uses TRBV6-6 and TRBJ2-1, with TRBD2 identical over 7 bases. The CDR3 is 16 amino acids. Trimming at V came to 4 bases and at J to 4 bases, leaving 10 bases not matched to a gene. Germline CDR1 reads MNHNY; CDR2 reads SVGAGI (reference sequence). The DNA of the CDR3 is TGTGCCAGCAGTTTATCGACTAGCTTACCTTACAATGAGCAGTTCTTC. Encoded protein: CASSLSTSLPYNEQFF.

This chain connects TRBV3-1 (or the pseudogene TRBV3-2) to TRBJ1-6; a possible D gene is TRBD1 (5 bases). The germline V gene has CDR1 LGHDT and CDR2 YNNKEL (reference sequence). V dropped 0 bases and J dropped 10 bases, with 16 bases sitting between them. CDR3 length equals 16 residues. The CDR3 nucleotides read TGTGCCAGCAGCCAAGAAGTGGGAGGGGCTCGGTCACCCCTCCACTTT. It codes for CASSQEVGGARSPLHF.

The gene calls are TRBV27 and TRBJ2-7; 8 bases are shared with TRBD2. The length of the CDR3 is 14 residues. Germline values: CDR1 MNHEY, CDR2 SMNVEV (reference sequence). The trim removed 5 bases at V and 4 bases at J, leaving 7 bases unmatched. This CDR3 is CASSLGLGMYEQYF. Here the CDR3 DNA reads TGTGCCAGCAGTCTGGGACTAGGGATGTACGAGCAGTACTTC.

This clone was found a few times. The gene calls are TRBV19 and TRBJ2-1, with D tentatively TRBD2 (6 bases). In germline, CDR1 is LNHDA, CDR2 SQIVND (reference sequence). CDR3 length: 16 amino acids. V was cut by 5 bases and J by 0 bases, with 14 bases left in between. DNA of the CDR3: TGTGCCAGTAGTCCCCCAGGGCGGGACTCCTACAATGAGCAGTTCTTC. This encodes CASSPPGRDSYNEQFF.

This chain connects TRBV4-3 to TRBJ1-5; a weak D match, TRBD1 (5 bases). V lost 0 bases and J lost 3, with 12 bases in between. The CDR3 is 16 amino acids. Looked up from germline, CDR1 is LGHNA and CDR2 is YSLEER. The CDR3 reads CASSQEVWGFNQPQHF. CDR3 sequence (DNA): TGCGCCAGCAGCCAAGAAGTATGGGGCTTCAATCAGCCCCAGCATTTT.

This clone was seen only a few times. This chain joins TRBV3-1 (or the pseudogene TRBV3-2) and TRBJ2-7; the D is unclear. V dropped 3 bases and J dropped 6 bases, with 9 bases sitting between them. The CDR3 extends over 12 amino acids. CDR1 and CDR2 from the germline V gene are LGHDT and YNNKEL (reference sequence). The CDR3 bases are TGTGCCAGCAGCCAGGCGACACGCGAGCAGTACTTC. As protein: CASSQATREQYF.

This chain joins TRBV10-1 and TRBJ2-7; D possibly corresponds to TRBD2 (5 bases). Germline values: CDR1 WNHNN, CDR2 SYGVQD (reference sequence). The CDR3 extends over 15 amino acids. Between the trimmed V and J ends, which lost 0 bases and 4 bases, there was a span of 13 bases. CDR3 DNA sequence: TGCGCCAGCAGTGAGTCGGAGGCGGTCTGTTACGAGCAGTACTTC. It codes for CASSESEAVCYEQYF.

This clone was seen a few times. The CDR3 is CASSFPGSVTDTQYF. CDR3 sequence (DNA): TGTGCCAGCAGCTTCCCGGGTAGCGTCACAGATACGCAGTATTTT. The V call is TRBV5-5, the J call TRBJ2-3; tentatively, D is TRBD2 (5 bases). Trimming removed 2 bases from V and 2 bases from J, with 12 bases in between. The CDR3 is made up of 15 amino acids. Germline lookup yields CDR1 SGHKS and CDR2 YYEKEE (reference sequence).

The chain couples TRBV18 to TRBJ2-1; 8 bases match TRBD1. J was trimmed by 9 bases and V by 6 bases; bases with no gene match: 13. This CDR3 comprises 15 residues. The germline V gene has CDR1 KGHSH and CDR2 LQKENI. The CDR3 DNA follows: TGTGCCAGCTCGGAGGGGCAGGGGGCATTCGGTGAGCAGTTCTTC. Its protein product is CASSEGQGAFGEQFF.